This T cell receptor beta chain came from a study of CD8 T cells in Susac syndrome. V was pared by 0 bases and J by 8 bases, with 16 bases between. This CDR3 is 16 amino acids long. Germline CDR1 is LGHDT and CDR2 is YNNKEL (reference sequence). The RNA input was roughly 0.45 to 1 ug, and it was reverse transcribed with random hexamers. TCRdb re-called the immunoSEQ multiplex PCR reads through MiXCR, storing one row per CDR3 protein. The sample shows more than 85,000 distinct CDR3 sequences, around 95% of them seen only once. Source material: CD4+ T cells from PBMCs. V is TRBV3-1 and J is TRBJ1-4, with a possible D match to TRBD1 (5 bases). The clonotype comes from a human donor in good health. CDR3 in amino acids: CASSQEGGANPEKLFF. Here the CDR3 DNA reads TGTGCCAGCAGCCAAGAGGGAGGGGCGAACCCGGAAAAACTGTTTTTT. The full variable domain, in which reference TRBV3-1 and TRBJ1-4 provide the parts outside the CDR3, is DTAVSQTPKYLVTQMGNDKSIKCEQNLGHDTMYWYKQDSKKFLKIMFSYNNKELIINETVPNRFSPKSPDKAHLNLHINSLELGDSAVYFCASSQEGGANPEKLFFGSGTQLSVL.